The 16 T cell receptor beta chains below all came from one sample that was sequenced in a study of beta chain features in type 1 diabetes. Study-level points and caveats: When Type 1 diabetes patients were examined, their TCRB CDR3s proved moderately but significantly shorter in all four CD4+ subsets.

Every bit of the isolated RNA underwent reverse transcription, so sequencing read expressed TCRB transcripts. Method: immunoSEQ multiplex PCR; TCRdb's copy keeps in-frame clones and lacks some. The sample yields roughly 150,000 clones, 6.5% to 8.5% seen once. These receptors' targets are unknown. Sequences were obtained from central memory CD4+ T cells from blood. These receptors all stem from a man between 18 and 35 years old with type 1 diabetes.

The chain uses TRBV5-6 and TRBJ1-6, with TRBD1 matching 8 bases. The V segment lost 4 bases and the J segment 8 bases; nucleotides outside the gene matches: 5. The CDR3 totals 14 residues. From germline, CDR1 is SGHDT and CDR2 YYEEEE. CDR3: CASSRTGGDSPLHF. CDR3 in DNA: TGTGCCAGCAGCCGTACAGGGGGAGATTCACCCCTCCACTTT.

This chain links TRBV11-2 with TRBJ2-7; 13 positions match TRBD2. Germline CDR1 and CDR2: SGHAT and FQNNGV. J was trimmed by 0 bases and V by 4 bases; bases with no gene match: 12. The CDR3 consists of 19 residues. CDR3 sequence reads: CASSSTWTSGGRLSYEQYF. The DNA for the CDR3 is TGTGCCAGCAGCTCTACCTGGACTAGCGGGGGACGCCTCTCCTACGAGCAGTACTTC.

This clone was seen only a few times. The rearrangement joins TRBV30 to TRBJ2-1, with D maybe TRBD2 (6 bases). Trimming took 4 bases from V and 4 from J, leaving 14 bases between them. The CDR3 sequence is 14 residues long. In germline, CDR1 is GTSNPN, CDR2 SVGIG (reference sequence). In DNA, the CDR3 is TGTGCCTGGAACGGAGGGAACACTTACAATGAGCAGTTCTTC. Protein sequence: CAWNGGNTYNEQFF.

This clone has more than one count but fewer than ten. This sequence joins TRBV9 and TRBJ2-3; tentative D call: TRBD2 (5 bases). Germline-derived CDR1 and CDR2 are SGDLS and YYNGEE. CDR3 size: 12 residues. Trimming cost V 10 bases and J 1 base, with 10 bases left between them. The DNA of the CDR3 is TGTGCCGACCAGCGGTGCACAGATACGCAGTATTTT. This codes for CADQRCTDTQYF.

The V gene is TRBV30, the J gene TRBJ2-5; 7 bases are shared with TRBD2. V lost 0 bases to trimming and J lost 2 bases; unmatched junction nucleotides: 9. The germline CDR1 and CDR2 sequences are GTSNPN and SVGIG (reference sequence). This CDR3 region has 16 residues. The CDR3 sequence: CAWSVQTGGPQETQYF. In nucleotides, the CDR3 is TGTGCCTGGAGTGTACAAACGGGAGGACCTCAAGAGACCCAGTACTTC.

V usage is TRBV30 and J usage is TRBJ1-1; the match to TRBD1 covers 9 bases. Germline CDR1 GTSNPN, CDR2 SVGIG (reference sequence). The CDR3 covers 13 residues. V gave up 4 bases and J gave up 5 bases; unmatched junction bases: 5. CDR3 coding DNA: TGTGCCTGGACCGCGGACAGGGGAACTGAAGCTTTCTTT. Protein product: CAWTADRGTEAFF.

This chain links TRBV4-1 with TRBJ2-7, with 8 bases identical to TRBD1. V lost 0 bases, J lost 1 base, and 8 bases stayed unmatched. Germline V gives CDR1 MGHRA, CDR2 YSYEKL. The CDR3 consists of 17 residues. The CDR3: CASSQDSGQGRSYEQYF. The CDR3 DNA sequence: TGCGCCAGCAGCCAAGATTCCGGACAGGGTCGATCCTACGAGCAGTACTTC.

The table lists this clone with many counts. The gene calls are TRBV23-1 and TRBJ2-3; D is uncertain. TRBV23-1 is an ORF for which the function is uncertain. The CDR3 sequence is 17 residues long. Between the trimmed V and J ends, which lost 2 bases and 0 bases, there was a span of 15 bases. CDR3 residues: CASSQPQRPSSTDTQYF. For the CDR3, the DNA is TGCGCCAGCAGTCAACCCCAGAGGCCCTCTAGCACAGATACGCAGTATTTT.

The chain joins TRBV2 to TRBJ2-5, with a tentative D call TRBD2 (5 bases). Trimming removed 3 bases at V and 5 bases at J, with 13 bases between. CDR3 length: 14 amino acids. Germline CDR1 SNHLY, CDR2 FYNNEI. The CDR3 sequence: CASSEGRNGETQYF. The CDR3 DNA follows: TGTGCCAGCAGTGAGGGGAGAAATGGGGAGACCCAGTACTTC.

This sequence joins TRBV11-2 and TRBJ2-1; TRBD1 agrees at 10 bases. The CDR3 length is 14 residues. CDR1 and CDR2 from the germline V gene are SGHAT and FQNNGV. V lost 1 base and J lost 12; bases outside the gene matches: 6. CDR3 in DNA: TGTGCCAGCAGCTTAGTGGTGGGGACAGGGGTGCAGTTCTTC. Residues: CASSLVVGTGVQFF.

The rearrangement links TRBV4-2 to TRBJ2-1; 8 positions match TRBD2. The CDR3 runs 14 residues. Germline V gene lookup returns CDR1 LGHNA and CDR2 YNFKEQ. The ends lost 5 bases at V and 8 bases at J; junction bases unmatched: 8. The DNA of the CDR3 is TGTGCCAGCAGCTCCCACCGACTAGCGCATGAGCAGTTCTTC. As protein: CASSSHRLAHEQFF.

Only a few counts were recorded for this clone. The CDR3 loop is CASSEGTGGGSDTQYF. CDR3 nucleotides: TGTGCCAGCAGCGAAGGCACAGGGGGCGGTTCAGATACGCAGTATTTT. V is TRBV5-6 and J is TRBJ2-3; 9 bases align to TRBD1. Germline CDR1 and CDR2: SGHDT and YYEEEE. CDR3 length: 16 amino acids. The V gene end was trimmed by 4 bases and the J gene end by 4 bases; junction bases not matched to a gene: 10.

J is TRBJ2-7 and V is TRBV5-5; D ambiguous. The CDR3 contains 12 residues. Between the trimmed V and J ends, which lost 1 base and 2 bases, there was a span of 4 bases. The germline V gene encodes CDR1 SGHKS and CDR2 YYEKEE (reference sequence). The CDR3 DNA sequence: TGTGCCAGCAGCTTGTCAGCCTACGAGCAGTACTTC. Translating it yields CASSLSAYEQYF.

This clone turned up a few times. The chain is built from TRBV27 and TRBJ2-7; D may be TRBD1 (7 bases). Between the trimmed V and J ends, which lost 6 bases and 5 bases, there was a span of 17 bases. This CDR3 has 14 amino acids. Germline loops: CDR1 MNHEY, CDR2 SMNVEV (reference sequence). The DNA for the CDR3 is TGTGCCAGCAGAGCAGGGGGGACCGGGGACGAGCAGTACTTC. Protein product: CASRAGGTGDEQYF.

This clone appeared a few times. The J gene is TRBJ1-2, the V gene TRBV30; no clear D. Germline V gives CDR1 GTSNPN, CDR2 SVGIG (reference sequence). The CDR3 runs 14 residues. The V end was cut by 3 bases, the J end by 6 bases, with 17 bases between. As DNA, the CDR3 is TGTGCCTGGAGCCCCCCCGGGAGGACCGATGGCTACACCTTC. Translated: CAWSPPGRTDGYTF.

The J gene is TRBJ2-3, the V gene TRBV11-2; D gene unclear. Germline assignment: CDR1 SGHAT and CDR2 FQNNGV. The CDR3 length is 13 residues. V lost 4 bases and J 2 bases, leaving 7 bases between the germline ends. The CDR3 DNA reads TGTGCCAGCAGCTCTGGGCTCACAGATACGCAGTATTTT. Its protein product is CASSSGLTDTQYF.